One T cell receptor (beta chain) is described in this entry. As yet, its antigen is unknown. Germline assignment: CDR1 MGHRA and CDR2 YSYEKL. The CDR3 totals 15 residues. V lost 0 bases and J 1 base, leaving 9 bases between the germline ends. The record originates from a study of identical twins. Notes on the study in general: Beta out-of-frame sequences showed weaker excess twin sharing.

In TCRdb, the 5' RACE reads were re-called with MiXCR into one record per CDR3 protein. The top ten clones hold approximately 0.98% of a sample with fewer than 500,000 distinct CDR3 sequences, roughly 13% of them seen once. These data were also reused for a study on yellow fever vaccine responses in identical twins.

The specimen sequenced was CD4+ T cells sorted from blood. The gene calls are TRBV4-1 and TRBJ1-1; a possible D gene is TRBD1 (5 bases). This sequence originates from a young woman in good health. The CDR3 region has the DNA TGCGCCAGCAGCCAAGAAAACAGGAGGAACACTGAAGCTTTCTTT. Encoded protein: CASSQENRRNTEAFF.